Shown below are 15 T cell receptor beta chains from a single sample sequenced in a study of shared clonotypes between healthy human individuals. Here immunoSEQ multiplex PCR was the method, and the copy in TCRdb shows in-frame clones only, minus some. The repertoire includes approximately 1,500,000 clones, around 95% of them detected once, and over 1% sits in the top ten. Specimen: naive CD4+ T cells sorted from blood. Subset described: CD45RA+ positively selected. Every receptor here comes from a man younger than 45 in good health.

The V call is TRBV4-1, the J call TRBJ1-3; TRBD1 is a possible D gene (5 bases). The CDR3 contains 17 residues. The germline V gene encodes CDR1 MGHRA and CDR2 YSYEKL. Trimming shortened V by 4 bases and J by 4 bases, and 20 bases separated the two germline ends. The CDR3 spells CASSPQRFGRDGNTIYF. CDR3 sequence (DNA): TGCGCCAGCAGCCCCCAGCGCTTTGGCAGGGACGGAAACACCATATATTTT.

This clone showed up just a few times. The J gene is TRBJ1-2, the V gene TRBV4-3, with D perhaps TRBD1 (6 bases). Germline V CDR1 and CDR2: LGHNA, YSLEER. Trimming stripped 0 bases from V and 8 bases from J, with 13 bases between. The CDR3 length is 14 residues. CDR3 sequence reads: CASSQDPRDTGYTF. Here the CDR3 DNA reads TGCGCCAGCAGCCAAGATCCCAGGGACACGGGCTACACCTTC.

The J gene is TRBJ2-7, the V gene TRBV5-4, with 13 positions matching TRBD2. This CDR3 spans 16 amino acids. In germline, CDR1 is SGHNT, CDR2 YYREEE (reference sequence). Unmatched junction bases numbered 7, after V lost 4 bases and J lost 3 bases. CDR3 protein: CASSPELAGGGYEQYF. The DNA for the CDR3 is TGTGCCAGCAGCCCAGAACTAGCGGGAGGGGGCTACGAGCAGTACTTC.

In this sample, this clone turned up once. At one end, the junction sequence differs from germline, possibly due to a read error. V gene TRBV5-4 combines with J gene TRBJ2-2, with 7 bases fitting TRBD1. The CDR3 runs to 15 residues. CDR1 SGHNT and CDR2 YYREEE come from the germline V gene (reference sequence). The CDR3 DNA reads as TGTGCCAGCAGCTTGGGTGACAGGGCGACCGGGGAACTGTTTTTT. This translates into CASSLGDRATGELFF.

Only one count was recorded for this clone. The rearrangement joins TRBV5-1 to TRBJ2-3, with D perhaps assigned TRBD1 or TRBD2 (5 bases each). The V gene's germline CDR1 is SGHRS and CDR2 YFSETQ. Trimming cost V 4 bases and J 5 bases, with 17 bases left between them. CDR3 length equals 15 residues. The CDR3 DNA follows: TGCGCCAGCAGCAAGGGACCAGCTGAACTAGATACGCAGTATTTT. It encodes CASSKGPAELDTQYF.

The V call is TRBV28, the J call TRBJ2-6; 10 bases fit TRBD1. This CDR3 has 17 residues. Germline values: CDR1 MDHEN, CDR2 SYDVKM. V dropped 2 bases and J dropped 1; count of bases not matched to a gene: 2. CDR3 sequence reads: CASSLRQGASGANVLTF. The CDR3 DNA is TGTGCCAGCAGTTTACGACAGGGGGCTTCTGGGGCCAACGTCCTGACTTTC.

The genes are TRBV7-2 and TRBJ2-3; D gene uncertain. The CDR3 runs 13 residues. The germline gives CDR1 SGHTA, CDR2 FQGNSA. The ends were cut back, 3 bases at V and 4 bases at J, with 8 bases in the middle. The CDR3 DNA reads as TGTGCCAGCAGCTTCCTAGTATCAGATACGCAGTATTTT. It encodes CASSFLVSDTQYF.

This chain links TRBV11-2 with TRBJ2-2, with D hard to call. Looked up from germline, CDR1 is SGHAT and CDR2 is FQNNGV. V was trimmed by 6 bases and J by 2 bases, leaving 16 bases between them. The CDR3 runs 16 residues. Here the CDR3 DNA reads TGTGCCAGCAGACGGTGGGGTGGGCCAAACACCGGGGAGCTGTTTTTT. Translated, it gives CASRRWGGPNTGELFF.

J is TRBJ2-1 and V is TRBV5-1, with 8 bases matching TRBD2. This CDR3 spans 15 amino acids. Germline V gene sequence: CDR1 SGHRS, CDR2 YFSETQ. Germline trimming cut 0 bases from V and 8 bases from J; bases unmatched to any gene: 7. The DNA for the CDR3 is TGCGCCAGCAGCTTGGTGGCGGGAGGTACCCATGAGCAGTTCTTC. It codes for CASSLVAGGTHEQFF. The full variable domain, with the rest looked up from reference TRBV5-1 and TRBJ2-1, is KAGVTQTPRYLIKTRGQQVTLSCSPISGHRSVSWYQQTPGQGLQFLFEYFSETQRNKGNFPGRFSGRQFSNSRSEMNVSTLELGDSALYLCASSLVAGGTHEQFFGPGTRLTVL.

The J gene is TRBJ1-2, the V gene TRBV28; unclear D gene. Between the trimmed V and J ends, which lost 6 bases and 3 bases, there was a span of 5 bases. The CDR3 is 11 amino acids. In germline, CDR1 is MDHEN, CDR2 SYDVKM. CDR3 in amino acids: CASSPDYGYTF. The CDR3 DNA reads TGTGCCAGCAGCCCGGACTATGGCTACACCTTC.

V and J are TRBV7-2 and TRBJ2-2, with D possibly TRBD1 on 5 matching bases. The CDR3 has 16 amino acids. CDR1 and CDR2 from the germline V gene are SGHTA and FQGNSA. V was shortened by 5 bases and J by 1 base, with 14 bases between the two germline ends. In nucleotides, the CDR3 is TGTGCCAGCAGCACAACCAGGGTGGAGAACACCGGGGAGCTGTTTTTT. Translation: CASSTTRVENTGELFF.

This chain links TRBV5-4 with TRBJ1-4; 10 nucleotides line up with TRBD1. The V gene's germline CDR1 is SGHNT and CDR2 YYREEE (reference sequence). Trimming removed 0 bases from V and 7 bases from J; junction bases left unmatched: 3. The CDR3 runs 15 residues. The CDR3 DNA reads TGTGCCAGCAGCTTGGGGGACAGGGGCGGTGAAAAACTGTTTTTT. This gives the protein CASSLGDRGGEKLFF. Using reference TRBV5-4 and TRBJ1-4 for the parts outside the CDR3, the full variable domain is ETGVTQSPTHLIKTRGQQVTLRCSSQSGHNTVSWYQQALGQGPQFIFQYYREEENGRGNFPPRFSGLQFPNYSSELNVNALELDDSALYLCASSLGDRGGEKLFFGSGTQLSVL.

CDR3: CASSSEARNEKLFF. The DNA for the CDR3 is TGTGCCAGCAGCTCTGAGGCGAGGAATGAAAAACTGTTTTTT. This chain connects TRBV9 to TRBJ1-4; D is undetermined. CDR3 length equals 14 residues. Per the germline V gene, CDR1 is SGDLS and CDR2 is YYNGEE. Trimming pared 4 bases from V and 5 bases from J, leaving 12 bases between.

This clone came up a few times. This chain connects TRBV7-9 to TRBJ2-3; the D is unclear. The CDR3 is 12 residues long. Germline-derived CDR1 and CDR2 are SEHNR and FQNEAQ (reference sequence). V lost 2 bases and J 4 bases, leaving 4 bases between the germline ends. The CDR3 DNA sequence: TGTGCCAGCAGCTTATCGTCAGATACGCAGTATTTT. This encodes CASSLSSDTQYF.

The V call is TRBV28, the J call TRBJ2-3, with D uncertain. The V gene's germline CDR1 is MDHEN and CDR2 SYDVKM. V shed 6 bases and J shed 1 base, with 11 bases lying between them. The CDR3 runs 14 residues. In DNA, the CDR3 is TGTGCCAGCAGGGCCAGGTCAGGCACAGATACGCAGTATTTT. Amino acids: CASRARSGTDTQYF.